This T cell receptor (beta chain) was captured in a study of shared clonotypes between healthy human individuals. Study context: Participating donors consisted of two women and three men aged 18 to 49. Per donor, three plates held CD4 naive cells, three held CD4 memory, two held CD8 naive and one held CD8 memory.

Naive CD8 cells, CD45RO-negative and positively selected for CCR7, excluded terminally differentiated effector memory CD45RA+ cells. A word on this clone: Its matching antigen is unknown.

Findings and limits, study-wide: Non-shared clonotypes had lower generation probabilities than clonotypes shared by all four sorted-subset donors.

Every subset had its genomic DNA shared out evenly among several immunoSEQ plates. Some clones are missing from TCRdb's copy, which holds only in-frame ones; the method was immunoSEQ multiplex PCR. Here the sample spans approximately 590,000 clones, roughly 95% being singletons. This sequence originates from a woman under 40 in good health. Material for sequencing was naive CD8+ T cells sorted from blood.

The CDR3 reads CASSDMGFGADTQYF. The CDR3 region has the DNA TGTGCCAGCAGCGACATGGGATTCGGGGCAGATACGCAGTATTTT. The rearrangement uses TRBV9 and TRBJ2-3; the D gene is possibly TRBD2 (5 bases). V was trimmed by 3 bases and J by 4 bases, leaving 15 bases between them. This CDR3 is built from 15 residues. Per the germline V gene, CDR1 is SGDLS and CDR2 is YYNGEE.